This T cell receptor (beta chain) emerged from a study of T cells in Graves' hyperthyroidism and ophthalmopathy. V was clipped by 6 bases and J by 0 bases, with 12 bases between them. The CDR3 runs 15 residues. Germline CDR1 is MNHNS and CDR2 is SASEGT. There are a few counts of this clonotype. Researchers took RNA transcripts and amplified the TCR beta CDR3 regions from them. First-round RT-PCR targeting the TCR CDR3 was performed with the HTBI primer set. Using its own MiXCR run on the multiplex PCR reads, TCRdb lists one record per CDR3 protein. The sample comprises roughly 510,000 distinct CDR3 sequences, less than 25% of which are singletons, and about 30% rests with the top ten.

The source of this sequence is a man younger than 30 with Graves' hyperthyroidism. Sequenced input: blood. The chain employs TRBV6-1 and TRBJ1-5, with D perhaps TRBD1 (5 bases). The CDR3 DNA is TGTGCCAGCAGCGAGACAGTCAATAGCAATCAGCCCCAGCATTTT. Residues: CASSETVNSNQPQHF.